Below are 22 T cell receptor beta chains sequenced from a single sample in a study of cytomegalovirus exposure and HLA in healthy donors. Vbeta (60) and Jbeta (13) primers were used in the PCR. Here immunoSEQ multiplex PCR was the method, and the copy in TCRdb shows in-frame clones only, minus some. The profile shows around 200,000 clones, roughly 70% of them singletons. Material for sequencing was PBMCs. The receptors stem from a male donor in good health and CMV-seronegative.

The J gene is TRBJ2-6, the V gene TRBV6-5; TRBD2 might be the D (5 bases). The CDR3 covers 13 residues. The V gene lost 5 bases and the J gene lost 3 bases, with 5 bases spanning the gap. The germline gives CDR1 MNHEY, CDR2 SVGAGI. CDR3 nucleotides: TGTGCCAGCAGTCGGGGTGGGGCCAACGTCCTGACTTTC. Translated, it gives CASSRGGANVLTF.

This clone came up a few times. The chain uses TRBV19 and TRBJ1-1; weak D call: TRBD1 (6 bases). Germline CDR1 is LNHDA and CDR2 is SQIVND (reference sequence). The ends were cut back, 3 bases at V and 5 bases at J, with 25 bases in the middle. The CDR3 consists of 18 residues. Here the CDR3 reads CASSISGGSPRGATEAFF. The CDR3 DNA sequence: TGTGCCAGTAGTATTAGTGGAGGGTCCCCTCGGGGGGCAACTGAAGCTTTCTTT.

The chain recombines TRBV7-6 with TRBJ1-5, with TRBD1 as a possible D gene (6 bases). The V end was cut by 1 base, the J end by 2 bases, with 12 bases between. This CDR3 has 16 residues. CDR1 and CDR2 from the germline V gene are SGHVS and FNYEAQ. This CDR3 is CASSLGGRGGNQPQHF. CDR3 DNA: TGTGCCAGCAGCTTAGGGGGCAGGGGAGGCAATCAGCCCCAGCATTTT.

The CDR3 DNA follows: TGTGCCAGCAGTTTATCACTTAGGGACAGGGCGGACACCGGGGAGCTGTTTTTT. Its translation: CASSLSLRDRADTGELFF. This chain links TRBV27 with TRBJ2-2; 9 bases agree with TRBD1. V gave up 0 bases and J gave up 3 bases; unmatched junction bases: 8. The CDR3 loop spans 18 amino acids. Germline V gene sequence: CDR1 MNHEY, CDR2 SMNVEV (reference sequence).

This clone has just one count. The genes are TRBV7-3 and TRBJ2-7; TRBD2 agrees at 8 bases. The V and J ends lost 5 bases and 0 bases, in that order; junction bases with no gene match: 6. Germline assignment: CDR1 SGHTA and CDR2 FQGTGA. CDR3 length equals 15 residues. The CDR3: CASSPYAGGSYEQYF. CDR3 in DNA: TGTGCCAGCAGCCCGTATGCGGGAGGCTCCTACGAGCAGTACTTC.

The J gene is TRBJ1-2, the V gene TRBV28; D is uncertain. V lost 7 bases, J lost 8 bases, and 14 bases lay in between. In germline, CDR1 is MDHEN, CDR2 SYDVKM. CDR3 length equals 12 residues. CDR3 bases: TGTGCCAGCACCCCCGGGGTTCCGGGCTACACCTTC. Its translation is CASTPGVPGYTF.

V usage is TRBV29-1 and J usage is TRBJ2-5, with D tentatively TRBD1 (6 bases). The CDR3 runs 13 residues. Germline CDR1 SQVTM, CDR2 ANQGSEA. With 5 bases removed from V and 5 bases from J, the gap between germline ends came to 15 bases. CDR3 DNA sequence: TGCAGCGTTACCGCAGGGGCCGGGGAGACCCAGTACTTC. This encodes CSVTAGAGETQYF.

This clone occurred a few times. J is TRBJ1-5 and V is TRBV6-5; 10 positions agree with TRBD1. CDR1 is MNHEY and CDR2 is SVGAGI in the germline V gene. The CDR3 consists of 15 residues. The ends lost 5 bases at V and 4 bases at J; junction bases unmatched: 5. The CDR3 is CASSTRTGGNQPQHF. CDR3 in DNA: TGTGCCAGCAGTACGAGGACAGGGGGAAATCAGCCCCAGCATTTT.

V usage is TRBV18 and J usage is TRBJ2-1; TRBD2 matches 10 bases. The CDR3 has 17 residues. CDR1 KGHSH and CDR2 LQKENI come from the germline V gene. J gave up 6 bases and V 6 bases, and 14 bases lay outside the gene matches. CDR3 nucleotides: TGTGCCAGCTCGACGAGGGGAGGAGCGGGAGGGCCCAATGAGCAGTTCTTC. Translating gives CASSTRGGAGGPNEQFF.

The genes are TRBV2 and TRBJ1-6; a possible D gene is TRBD1 (5 bases). The germline CDR1 and CDR2 sequences are SNHLY and FYNNEI. Trimming took 6 bases from V and 2 from J, leaving 11 bases between them. CDR3 length: 15 amino acids. The CDR3 sequence: CASSAPDTYNSPLHF. DNA for the CDR3: TGTGCCAGCAGCGCCCCGGACACCTATAATTCACCCCTCCACTTT. The entire variable domain, with the rest obtained from reference TRBV2 and TRBJ1-6, is as follows: EPEVTQTPSHQVTQMGQEVILRCVPISNHLYFYWYRQILGQKVEFLVSFYNNEISEKSEIFDDQFSVERPDGSNFTLKIRSTKLEDSAMYFCASSAPDTYNSPLHFGNGTRLTVT.

The chain links TRBV28 to TRBJ1-4; TRBD1 might be the D (6 bases). V was trimmed by 3 bases and J by 0 bases, leaving 8 bases between them. CDR1 is MDHEN and CDR2 is SYDVKM in the germline V gene. The CDR3 is made up of 15 amino acids. DNA for the CDR3: TGTGCCAGCAGTTTGCAGGGGACAACTAATGAAAAACTGTTTTTT. Encoded protein: CASSLQGTTNEKLFF.

This clone was observed once. The chain recombines TRBV10-1 with TRBJ1-2; D gene uncertain. The V gene lost 4 bases and the J gene lost 2 bases, with 8 bases spanning the gap. The CDR3 is 13 amino acids. Per the germline V gene, CDR1 is WNHNN and CDR2 is SYGVQD (reference sequence). The CDR3 loop reads CASSGYRNYGYTF. The CDR3 DNA sequence: TGCGCCAGCAGTGGGTACAGAAACTATGGCTACACCTTC.

This rearrangement joins TRBV7-2 to TRBJ2-1; 13 bases line up with TRBD2. V lost 5 bases, J lost 4 bases, and 5 bases stayed unmatched. The CDR3 has 16 residues. Germline assignment: CDR1 SGHTA and CDR2 FQGNSA. The CDR3 DNA reads TGTGCCAGCAGCGAAACTAGCGGGAGGGTATACAATGAGCAGTTCTTC. The encoded protein is CASSETSGRVYNEQFF.

The chain employs TRBV28 and TRBJ1-2; 9 bases fit TRBD1. Germline CDR1 and CDR2: MDHEN and SYDVKM. The CDR3 length is 14 residues. V lost 11 bases, J lost 4 bases, and 11 bases stayed unmatched. The CDR3: CASEPYRGRYGYTF. DNA for the CDR3: TGTGCCTCTGAACCCTACAGGGGGCGCTATGGCTACACCTTC.

This chain connects TRBV23-1 to TRBJ2-3; D may be TRBD1 (7 bases). TRBV23-1 is identified as an open reading frame with a role that is uncertain. The CDR3 has 19 residues. Trimming stripped 5 bases from V and 1 base from J, with 25 bases between. The CDR3 loop is CASSWGDLQGPLGTDTQYF. The CDR3 DNA is TGCGCCAGCAGTTGGGGGGATCTACAGGGGCCGCTCGGCACAGATACGCAGTATTTT.

This clone was counted between two and nine times. The chain recombines TRBV28 with TRBJ2-3; maybe TRBD2 (6 bases). CDR3 length: 15 residues. In germline, CDR1 is MDHEN, CDR2 SYDVKM. V was pared by 3 bases and J by 2 bases, with 12 bases between. CDR3 nucleotide sequence: TGTGCCAGCAGTTTCGGTACGGGAGCCACAGATACGCAGTATTTT. Translating gives CASSFGTGATDTQYF. The whole variable domain, remainder taken from reference TRBV28 and TRBJ2-3, is DVKVTQSSRYLVKRTGEKVFLECVQDMDHENMFWYRQDPGLGLRLIYFSYDVKMKEKGDIPEGYSVSREKKERFSLILESASTNQTSMYLCASSFGTGATDTQYFGPGTRLTVL.

The table lists this clone with a few counts. The chain links TRBV5-1 to TRBJ1-2, with D hard to call. The CDR3 contains 12 residues. CDR1 is SGHRS and CDR2 is YFSETQ in the germline V gene. The ends were cut back, 4 bases at V and 4 bases at J, with 8 bases in the middle. The CDR3 region has the DNA TGCGCCAGCAGCCCACAGAGCTATGGCTACACCTTC. Amino acid sequence: CASSPQSYGYTF. The complete variable domain, with remaining parts taken from reference TRBV5-1 and TRBJ1-2, reads KAGVTQTPRYLIKTRGQQVTLSCSPISGHRSVSWYQQTPGQGLQFLFEYFSETQRNKGNFPGRFSGRQFSNSRSEMNVSTLELGDSALYLCASSPQSYGYTFGSGTRLTVV.

The chain joins TRBV7-9 to TRBJ2-1, with D tentatively TRBD2 (6 bases). CDR1 and CDR2 (germline): SEHNR, FQNEAQ (reference sequence). The ends were cut back, 5 bases at V and 3 bases at J, with 17 bases in the middle. This CDR3 region has 16 residues. This CDR3 is CASSPRDSSVYNEQFF. DNA of the CDR3: TGTGCCAGCAGCCCTCGGGACTCGTCAGTCTACAATGAGCAGTTCTTC.

The chain has TRBV28 and TRBJ1-4, with 7 bases aligning to TRBD1. Losses at the gene ends were 8 bases for V and 6 bases for J; bases not matched to a gene: 12. CDR1 is MDHEN and CDR2 is SYDVKM in the germline V gene. The CDR3 spans 15 residues. The CDR3 DNA follows: TGTGCCAGCTCGACTACCGAGGGGGCCGATGAAAAACTGTTTTTT. It translates to CASSTTEGADEKLFF.

V is TRBV13 and J is TRBJ2-5; D is undetermined. V dropped 0 bases and J dropped 0 bases, with 11 bases sitting between them. Germline V gene data show CDR1 as PRHDT and CDR2 as FYEKMQ (reference sequence). The CDR3 loop spans 16 amino acids. CDR3 amino acids: CASSLGQRPYQETQYF. DNA for the CDR3: TGTGCCAGCAGCTTAGGCCAGCGCCCGTACCAAGAGACCCAGTACTTC.

V gene TRBV18 combines with J gene TRBJ1-5; D gene unclear. This CDR3 is 14 amino acids long. Germline assignment: CDR1 KGHSH and CDR2 LQKENI. The V and J ends lost 3 bases and 5 bases respectively, with 11 bases between them. For the CDR3, the DNA is TGTGCCAGCTCACCCCGGAACAGAGATCAGCCCCAGCATTTT. Translated: CASSPRNRDQPQHF.

The chain couples TRBV28 to TRBJ2-3; 11 nucleotides match TRBD1. Germline V gives CDR1 MDHEN, CDR2 SYDVKM. V was clipped by 5 bases and J by 3 bases; unmatched bases: 4. The CDR3 is 15 residues long. The CDR3, as DNA: TGTGCCAGCAGTCGGGGACAGGGGGGTACAGATACGCAGTATTTT. Translating it yields CASSRGQGGTDTQYF.